One and the same sample provided the 20 T cell receptor beta chains below, sequenced in a study of identical twins. MiXCR, applied by TCRdb to the 5' RACE reads, yields one record per CDR3 protein. The sample has roughly 770,000 distinct CDR3 sequences; 15% to 20% are singletons. Separately, the same data were catalogued under a study of T cells expressing NK-cell markers.

The sequencing input was PBMCs. These receptors were collected from a woman aged 18-29 years in good health.

The chain joins TRBV5-1 to TRBJ2-7; D might be TRBD1 (6 bases). V lost 4 bases and J lost 3, with 11 bases in between. CDR3 length: 13 residues. CDR1 SGHRS and CDR2 YFSETQ come from the germline V gene. DNA of the CDR3: TGCGCCAGCAGCGAGGGACAAATCTACGAGCAGTACTTC. It encodes CASSEGQIYEQYF. Full variable domain (missing parts from reference TRBV5-1 and TRBJ2-7): KAGVTQTPRYLIKTRGQQVTLSCSPISGHRSVSWYQQTPGQGLQFLFEYFSETQRNKGNFPGRFSGRQFSNSRSEMNVSTLELGDSALYLCASSEGQIYEQYFGPGTRLTVT.

The table lists this clonotype with a few counts. The gene calls are TRBV11-2 and TRBJ2-1; D remains unclear. V shed 5 bases and J shed 8 bases, with 16 bases lying between them. Germline V CDR1 and CDR2: SGHAT, FQNNGV. CDR3 length: 14 amino acids. The CDR3 DNA follows: TGTGCCAGCAGCGATACAAAAAGGGTGTATGAGCAGTTCTTC. Encoded protein: CASSDTKRVYEQFF.

In its sample, this clonotype was seen a few times. The V and J genes are TRBV3-1 and TRBJ2-2; either TRBD1 or TRBD2 may supply D (5 bases each). The CDR3 sequence is 14 residues long. Per germline, CDR1 LGHDT and CDR2 YNNKEL (reference sequence). V gave up 3 bases and J gave up 8 bases, with 13 bases separating them. DNA for the CDR3: TGTGCCAGCAGCCAGAGGACCGGGGCGGGGGAGCTGTTTTTT. As protein: CASSQRTGAGELFF.

The gene calls are TRBV12-3 or TRBV12-4 and TRBJ2-2, with D tentatively TRBD1 or TRBD2 (5 bases each). This CDR3 region has 15 residues. Trimming removed 6 bases at V and 5 bases at J, with 16 bases between. CDR3 residues: CASSSDSGRTGELFF. CDR3 bases: TGTGCCAGCAGCTCAGACAGCGGCAGGACCGGGGAGCTGTTTTTT.

Only a few counts were recorded for this clonotype. V is TRBV9 and J is TRBJ1-3; D is uncertain. V lost 3 bases, J lost 0 bases, and 10 bases lay in between. The V gene's germline CDR1 is SGDLS and CDR2 YYNGEE. The CDR3 runs 15 residues. CDR3 amino acids: CASSGYRSSGNTIYF. CDR3 in DNA: TGTGCCAGCAGCGGCTACAGAAGCTCTGGAAACACCATATATTTT. The complete variable domain, with remaining parts taken from reference TRBV9 and TRBJ1-3, reads DSGVTQTPKHLITATGQRVTLRCSPRSGDLSVYWYQQSLDQGLQFLIQYYNGEERAKGNILERFSAQQFPDLHSELNLSSLELGDSALYFCASSGYRSSGNTIYFGEGSWLTVV.

V and J are TRBV25-1 and TRBJ2-1, with D possibly called TRBD1 or TRBD2 (5 bases each). This CDR3 has 15 amino acids. CDR1 is MGHDK and CDR2 is SYGVNS in the germline V gene. V dropped 3 bases and J dropped 0 bases, with 9 bases sitting between them. The CDR3 DNA is TGTGCCAGCAGTGAGGCAGGGAGCTCCTACAATGAGCAGTTCTTC. Its protein is CASSEAGSSYNEQFF.

This clonotype has more than one count but fewer than ten. The genes are TRBV20-1 and TRBJ2-3; D gene ambiguous. The CDR3 loop spans 15 amino acids. Trimming took 0 bases from V and 4 from J, leaving 14 bases between them. Germline assignment: CDR1 DFQATT and CDR2 SNEGSKA (reference sequence). CDR3: CSARDPDGYPDTQYF. The CDR3 DNA follows: TGCAGTGCTAGAGACCCCGATGGGTATCCAGATACGCAGTATTTT.

V gene TRBV5-1 combines with J gene TRBJ2-7; perhaps TRBD2 as D (6 bases). CDR3 length equals 16 residues. Germline CDR1 is SGHRS and CDR2 is YFSETQ. V dropped 4 bases and J dropped 7 bases, with 24 bases sitting between them. The CDR3 loop is CASSPRPALWGGEQYF. CDR3 sequence (DNA): TGCGCCAGCAGCCCCAGGCCAGCACTCTGGGGAGGAGAGCAGTACTTC.

This rearrangement joins TRBV25-1 to TRBJ2-1, with 7 bases fitting TRBD2. CDR3 length: 15 residues. The junction had 5 bases not matched to a gene; V was cut back by 6 bases and J by 0 bases. Germline CDR1 MGHDK, CDR2 SYGVNS. This CDR3 is CASRPSGTSYNEQFF. The CDR3 DNA reads as TGTGCCAGCAGACCAAGCGGGACCTCCTACAATGAGCAGTTCTTC.

This clonotype was detected a few times. This rearrangement joins TRBV12-3 or TRBV12-4 to TRBJ2-7, with 7 positions matching TRBD1. The CDR3 loop spans 13 amino acids. V lost 9 bases to trimming and J lost 3 bases; unmatched junction nucleotides: 8. The CDR3 protein is CASADRVGYEQYF. CDR3 DNA: TGTGCCAGTGCTGACAGGGTTGGCTACGAGCAGTACTTC.

The sample holds a few counts of this clonotype. The chain links TRBV27 to TRBJ2-1; D remains unclear. The V gene lost 2 bases and the J gene lost 7 bases, with 12 bases spanning the gap. Looked up from germline, CDR1 is MNHEY and CDR2 is SMNVEV (reference sequence). The CDR3 has 14 residues. CDR3 bases: TGTGCCAGCAGTTTAATGGCCATGGGAAATGAGCAGTTCTTC. Encoded protein: CASSLMAMGNEQFF.

The sample holds one count of this clonotype. The J gene is TRBJ2-2, the V gene TRBV25-1, with 8 bases identical to TRBD2. The ends lost 5 bases at V and 3 bases at J; junction bases unmatched: 5. This CDR3 is 15 amino acids long. The germline CDR1 and CDR2 sequences are MGHDK and SYGVNS. The CDR3 region is CASSRGGTDTGELFF. The CDR3 nucleotides read TGTGCCAGCAGTCGCGGGGGGACCGACACCGGGGAGCTGTTTTTT.

The table lists this clonotype with a few counts. V is TRBV18 and J is TRBJ1-1; D is uncertain. Trimming took 3 bases from V and 7 from J, leaving 9 bases between them. Germline values: CDR1 KGHSH, CDR2 LQKENI. CDR3 length: 12 residues. The CDR3 reads CASSPGKVEAFF. CDR3 nucleotide sequence: TGTGCCAGCTCACCCGGAAAGGTTGAAGCTTTCTTT. Full variable domain (outside the CDR3, taken from reference TRBV18 and TRBJ1-1): NAGVMQNPRHLVRRRGQEARLRCSPMKGHSHVYWYRQLPEEGLKFMVYLQKENIIDESGMPKERFSAEFPKEGPSILRIQQVVRGDSAAYFCASSPGKVEAFFGQGTRLTVV.

This clonotype was counted between two and nine times. The rearrangement uses TRBV14 and TRBJ1-1; no clear D gene. This CDR3 spans 14 amino acids. Per germline, CDR1 SGHDN and CDR2 FVKESK. Trimming left V 2 bases short and J 3 bases short, with 10 bases between. CDR3 loop: CASSQRMTDTEAFF. CDR3 coding DNA: TGTGCCAGCAGCCAAAGGATGACGGACACTGAAGCTTTCTTT.

V usage is TRBV9 and J usage is TRBJ2-3; 11 positions match TRBD2. V lost 7 bases and J lost 6; bases outside the gene matches: 19. The CDR3 sequence is 18 residues long. Germline CDR1 and CDR2: SGDLS and YYNGEE. CDR3 region: CASGLAGGGGAPTDTQYF. The CDR3 nucleotides read TGTGCCAGCGGGCTAGCGGGAGGAGGCGGAGCTCCCACCGATACGCAGTATTTT.

CDR3 DNA sequence: TGTGCCAGCACCCCCAGAAGGCGGCTAGTCGCGAACACCGGGGAGCTGTTTTTT. It codes for CASTPRRRLVANTGELFF. The genes are TRBV21-1 and TRBJ2-2; no DNA check was done on the table's D call, TRBD1. TRBV21-1 is a listed pseudogene. CDR3 size: 18 residues.

This clonotype was seen more than once but under ten times. J is TRBJ1-1 and V is TRBV12-3 or TRBV12-4; D might be TRBD1 (5 bases). CDR3 size: 14 residues. Trimming shortened V by 2 bases and J by 10 bases, and 17 bases separated the two germline ends. CDR3 in amino acids: CASSLPSQAGRAFF. DNA for the CDR3: TGTGCCAGCAGTTTACCCTCCCAGGCAGGGAGAGCTTTCTTT.

The sample holds many counts of this clonotype. V is TRBV7-2 and J is TRBJ1-2; 7 bases are shared with TRBD1. Per the germline V gene, CDR1 is SGHTA and CDR2 is FQGNSA. The CDR3 spans 15 residues. V trimming: 2 bases; J trimming: 4 bases; junction bases outside the gene matches: 7. The CDR3 sequence: CASSLRDSGLYGYTF. CDR3 in DNA: TGTGCCAGCAGCTTAAGGGACAGTGGGCTCTATGGCTACACCTTC. Variable domain in full (rest from reference TRBV7-2 and TRBJ1-2): GAGVSQSPSNKVTEKGKDVELRCDPISGHTALYWYRQSLGQGLEFLIYFQGNSAPDKSGLPSDRFSAERTGGSVSTLTIQRTQQEDSAVYLCASSLRDSGLYGYTFGSGTRLTVV.

The genes are TRBV4-2 and TRBJ2-1; 13 bases line up with TRBD2. J was trimmed by 2 bases and V by 4 bases; bases with no gene match: 5. Germline V gene lookup returns CDR1 LGHNA and CDR2 YNFKEQ. The CDR3 extends over 17 amino acids. CDR3 sequence reads: CASSPLTSGGAYNEQFF. The CDR3 DNA follows: TGTGCCAGCAGCCCCTTAACTAGCGGGGGGGCCTACAATGAGCAGTTCTTC.

This clonotype has a handful of counts. The chain has TRBV6-1 and TRBJ1-5, with TRBD1 identical over 7 bases. In germline, CDR1 is MNHNS, CDR2 SASEGT. The CDR3 loop spans 13 amino acids. V was pared by 10 bases and J by 3 bases, with 6 bases of the junction left unmatched. CDR3 coding DNA: TGTGCCACCGGGACAGCTTACAATCAGCCCCAGCATTTT. Its translation is CATGTAYNQPQHF.